One T cell receptor beta chain is described in this entry. Profiled with immunoSEQ multiplex PCR; TCRdb holds only in-frame clones, not every one. The repertoire holds 200,000 to 250,000 clones, with about 90% as singletons. The length of the CDR3 is 17 residues. J was trimmed by 2 bases and V by 4 bases; bases with no gene match: 7. Germline CDR1 and CDR2: MNHNS and SASEGT. These data are taken from a study of blood T cell repertoires in COVID-19. On the study more broadly: The United States, Italy and Spain were the sources of the acute and convalescent COVID-19 samples. In each case, the material was cDNA or gDNA derived from T cells, B-cell-depleted T cells, or PBMCs.

This sequence joins TRBV6-1 and TRBJ1-6, with TRBD1 matching 8 bases. The specimen was PBMCs or T cells enriched from blood (not recorded which). The receptor was isolated from a man aged 25-45 years who had been exposed to COVID-19. CDR3 nucleotides: TGTGCCAGCAGTGCCGGCAGGACAGGGCCCTATAATTCACCCCTCCACTTT. Its protein product is CASSAGRTGPYNSPLHF.